The clone carrying this T cell receptor beta chain is termed medium-sized (0.01 to 0.1%). Its target is unknown. Naive CD8 T cells were sorted as CD8+CD4-CCR7+CD45RA+. V was clipped by 1 base and J by 6 bases; unmatched bases: 2. Germline V gene lookup returns CDR1 LGHNA and CDR2 YNFKEQ. This CDR3 comprises 16 residues. The sample comes from a study of molecular identifiers for immune sequencing clone quantification. Study background: Replicate experiments took RNA from roughly 20,000 or 100,000 naive CD8 cells, divided it five ways and sequenced four. Study results and caveats: Clone sizes that are highly expanded could be underestimated when identical TCR molecules share a barcode. Beyond 20 RNA copies, clones held over 97% of effector molecules, compared with under 1% in naive cells.

Using its own MiXCR run on the PCR reads, TCRdb lists one record per CDR3 protein. In the table there are around 13,000 distinct CDR3 sequences, roughly 16% of which are singletons. The rearrangement links TRBV4-2 to TRBJ2-1; the match to TRBD2 covers 14 bases. This sequence originates from a human donor in good health. Some libraries in this study had Jurkat cell RNA spiked in. The specimen was naive CD8+ T cells from blood, with Jurkat cell RNA spiked in. As to subset: FACS-sorted CD8+CD4-CCR7+CD45RA+ naive T cells. The CDR3 loop is CASSQGGLAGGNEQFF. The CDR3 DNA reads TGTGCCAGCAGCCAAGGCGGACTAGCGGGGGGCAATGAGCAGTTCTTC.